The 26 T cell receptor beta chains below all came from one sample that was sequenced in a study of T cells in Graves' hyperthyroidism and ophthalmopathy. TCR beta CDR3 regions were amplified from RNA. A first-round RT-PCR of the TCR CDR3 used the HTBI primer set. TCRdb processed the multiplex PCR reads anew with MiXCR; each CDR3 protein has one entry. This sample yields some 620,000 distinct CDR3 sequences, of which roughly 17% are seen a single time; 3.8% belongs to the top ten. What was sequenced was blood. The source of these receptors is a woman in her twenties or thirties with Graves' hyperthyroidism.

The table lists this clonotype with many counts. The chain carries TRBV7-9 and TRBJ2-1; 7 bases fit TRBD2. This CDR3 spans 14 amino acids. CDR1 and CDR2 from the germline V gene are SEHNR and FQNEAQ (reference sequence). The junction had 9 bases not matched to a gene; V was cut back by 6 bases and J by 7 bases. This CDR3 reads CASSTGTKVNEQFF. The CDR3 nucleotides are TGTGCCAGCAGTACCGGGACTAAGGTTAATGAGCAGTTCTTC.

This clonotype was counted ten times or more. The chain links TRBV12-3 or TRBV12-4 to TRBJ1-5; D is possibly TRBD1 (6 bases). The CDR3 is 15 amino acids. Trimming took 3 bases from V and 7 from J, leaving 16 bases between them. The CDR3 DNA follows: TGTGCCAGCAGTTTGGTGCCAGGGGTACGCCAGCCCCAGCATTTT. As protein: CASSLVPGVRQPQHF.

This clonotype was counted between two and nine times. V and J are TRBV28 and TRBJ1-1; D ambiguous. This CDR3 spans 13 amino acids. Per germline, CDR1 MDHEN and CDR2 SYDVKM. V lost 4 bases and J 3 bases, leaving 9 bases between the germline ends. The CDR3 region has the DNA TGTGCCAGCAGTTCGGGGTTGTACACTGAAGCTTTCTTT. Protein sequence: CASSSGLYTEAFF.

This clonotype was found a few times. The chain carries TRBV29-1 and TRBJ1-2; D is ambiguous. This CDR3 contains 13 residues. With 3 bases removed from V and 3 bases from J, the gap between germline ends came to 11 bases. The germline gives CDR1 SQVTM, CDR2 ANQGSEA. CDR3 residues: CSVEEGGDYGYTF. The CDR3 nucleotides are TGCAGCGTTGAGGAGGGAGGAGACTATGGCTACACCTTC.

There are many counts of this clonotype. The CDR3 DNA reads TGTGCCAGCAGCCCAGAGACAATGGATGAGCAGTTCTTC. Protein product: CASSPETMDEQFF. The chain is built from TRBV7-6 and TRBJ2-1; D unresolved. This CDR3 comprises 13 residues. Germline V gene data show CDR1 as SGHVS and CDR2 as FNYEAQ. The germline V and J ends were trimmed by 5 bases and 8 bases, with 13 bases remaining between them.

This chain joins TRBV7-9 and TRBJ1-4; no clear D. This CDR3 is built from 15 residues. Trimming stripped 5 bases from V and 1 base from J, with 11 bases between. Germline loops: CDR1 SEHNR, CDR2 FQNEAQ (reference sequence). The CDR3 coding sequence is TGTGCCAGCAGCCCTATTCGGGGAACTAATGAAAAACTGTTTTTT. The encoded protein is CASSPIRGTNEKLFF.

This clonotype was seen only a few times. V is TRBV20-1 and J is TRBJ2-5; 8 nucleotides match TRBD1. After removal of 0 bases from V and 5 bases from J, the junction contained 2 bases not matched to a gene. Germline assignment: CDR1 DFQATT and CDR2 SNEGSKA (reference sequence). CDR3 length equals 13 residues. The DNA for the CDR3 is TGCAGTGCTAGAGAGGGACAGGATGAGACCCAGTACTTC. It specifies CSAREGQDETQYF.

This clonotype was detected ten times or more. The CDR3: CASSSTGTYYEQYF. The CDR3 nucleotides are TGTGCCAGCAGTTCAACCGGGACATACTACGAGCAGTACTTC. The chain uses TRBV3-1 and TRBJ2-7, with D perhaps matching TRBD1 (6 bases). This CDR3 region has 14 residues. Trimming removed 6 bases at V and 3 bases at J, with 15 bases between. From germline, CDR1 is LGHDT and CDR2 YNNKEL (reference sequence).

There are many counts of this clonotype. The chain uses TRBV12-5 and TRBJ1-2; TRBD1 matches 7 bases. The CDR3 has 13 amino acids. The ends lost 8 bases at V and 3 bases at J; junction bases unmatched: 6. The germline gives CDR1 LGHNT, CDR2 FRNRAP. CDR3: CASNRGPDYGYTF. The DNA of the CDR3 is TGTGCTAGTAACAGGGGTCCAGACTATGGCTACACCTTC.

This clonotype appeared many times. The chain has TRBV2 and TRBJ2-5; 7 bases fit TRBD1. Losses at the gene ends were 4 bases for V and 5 bases for J; bases not matched to a gene: 4. Germline CDR1 is SNHLY and CDR2 is FYNNEI. This CDR3 has 13 amino acids. The CDR3 loop reads CASSGDSWETQYF. The CDR3 DNA reads TGTGCCAGCAGTGGGGACAGTTGGGAGACCCAGTACTTC.

This clonotype came up many times. J is TRBJ2-7 and V is TRBV4-2; 7 bases align to TRBD2. Germline CDR1 is LGHNA and CDR2 is YNFKEQ. V trimming: 1 base; J trimming: 5 bases; junction bases outside the gene matches: 5. This CDR3 has 14 residues. CDR3 sequence (DNA): TGTGCCAGCAGCCAAGGGCAGGGAGGGGACGAGCAGTACTTC. As protein: CASSQGQGGDEQYF.

Notes on this clonotype: Relative to the germline gene, one junction end is altered; a read error may explain this. The chain employs TRBV20-1 and TRBJ2-2; the match to TRBD2 covers 10 bases. The CDR3 is 14 amino acids. From germline, CDR1 is DFQATT and CDR2 SNEGSKA (reference sequence). The CDR3 reads CSARTSGNTRELFF. The CDR3 nucleotides are TGCAGTGCCCGGACTAGCGGAAACACCAGGGAGCTGTTTTTT.

This clonotype was observed many times. The chain combines TRBV2 with TRBJ1-1; D possibly corresponds to TRBD1 (5 bases). This CDR3 is 13 amino acids long. V lost 3 bases and J 2 bases, leaving 7 bases between the germline ends. Germline-derived CDR1 and CDR2 are SNHLY and FYNNEI. Here the CDR3 DNA reads TGTGCCAGCAGTGACGACAGCAACACTGAAGCTTTCTTT. Translation: CASSDDSNTEAFF.

This clonotype was seen at least ten times. V usage is TRBV13 and J usage is TRBJ1-5; 7 bases map to TRBD1. V trimming: 0 bases; J trimming: 4 bases; junction bases outside the gene matches: 3. Germline CDR1 is PRHDT and CDR2 is FYEKMQ (reference sequence). This CDR3 comprises 15 residues. The CDR3 protein is CASSLGPGQNQPQHF. The CDR3, as DNA: TGTGCCAGCAGCTTAGGACCGGGACAGAATCAGCCCCAGCATTTT. Drawing the rest from reference TRBV13 and TRBJ1-5, the complete variable domain is AAGVIQSPRHLIKEKRETATLKCYPIPRHDTVYWYQQGPGQDPQFLISFYEKMQSDKGSIPDRFSAQQFSDYHSELNMSSLELGDSALYFCASSLGPGQNQPQHFGDGTRLSIL.

The chain links TRBV7-6 to TRBJ2-2; 9 bases line up with TRBD2. CDR1 and CDR2 (germline): SGHVS, FNYEAQ. V lost 4 bases to trimming and J lost 1 base; unmatched junction nucleotides: 4. The length of the CDR3 is 16 residues. CDR3 nucleotides: TGTGCCAGCAGCTCACAGACTAGCGGGAACACCGGGGAGCTGTTTTTT. This sequence encodes CASSSQTSGNTGELFF.

Many counts were recorded for this clonotype. The rearrangement uses TRBV28 and TRBJ2-1; a possible D gene is TRBD1 (5 bases). V was pared by 4 bases and J by 4 bases, with 14 bases between. The germline CDR1 and CDR2 sequences are MDHEN and SYDVKM. The CDR3 length is 15 residues. This CDR3 is CASSSHSRQYNEQFF. CDR3 nucleotides: TGTGCCAGCAGTTCTCATTCTAGACAGTACAATGAGCAGTTCTTC.

This clonotype was counted many times. This chain connects TRBV28 to TRBJ1-2; D is perhaps TRBD1 (5 bases). Between the trimmed V and J ends, which lost 7 bases and 5 bases, there was a span of 8 bases. The CDR3 is 11 amino acids. Germline lookup yields CDR1 MDHEN and CDR2 SYDVKM. CDR3 DNA sequence: TGTGCCAGCACTAGGGGTTATGGCTACACCTTC. It translates to CASTRGYGYTF.

This clonotype occurred many times. V is TRBV28 and J is TRBJ2-2, with 7 bases lining up with TRBD2. Looked up from germline, CDR1 is MDHEN and CDR2 is SYDVKM. The CDR3 loop spans 15 amino acids. V shed 7 bases, J shed 0 bases, and the junction held 5 bases outside the gene matches. CDR3 region: CASMGGLANTGELFF. The CDR3 nucleotides read TGTGCCAGCATGGGGGGGTTAGCGAACACCGGGGAGCTGTTTTTT. Filled out from reference TRBV28 and TRBJ2-2, the complete variable domain reads DVKVTQSSRYLVKRTGEKVFLECVQDMDHENMFWYRQDPGLGLRLIYFSYDVKMKEKGDIPEGYSVSREKKERFSLILESASTNQTSMYLCASMGGLANTGELFFGEGSRLTVL.

The chain carries TRBV11-2 and TRBJ2-2; 8 bases line up with TRBD1. CDR3 length: 17 residues. Losses at the gene ends were 0 bases for V and 1 base for J; bases not matched to a gene: 4. CDR1 and CDR2 (germline): SGHAT, FQNNGV. CDR3 DNA: TGTGCCAGCAGCTTAGATGTAGACAGGGGGAACACCGGGGAGCTGTTTTTT. Protein product: CASSLDVDRGNTGELFF.

Details on this clonotype: Germline is not matched at one junction end, which may reflect a read error. This chain joins TRBV24-1 and TRBJ2-2, with 13 bases aligning to TRBD2. This CDR3 has 17 residues. CDR1 KGHDR and CDR2 SFDVKD come from the germline V gene. CDR3 coding DNA: TGTGCCAGCAGTCCTACTAGCGGGAGGGCGAACACCGGGGAGCTGTTTTTT. Amino acid sequence: CASSPTSGRANTGELFF.

The chain couples TRBV9 to TRBJ2-1; TRBD2 agrees at 7 bases. Germline-derived CDR1 and CDR2 are SGDLS and YYNGEE. V was clipped by 4 bases and J by 2 bases; unmatched bases: 9. The CDR3 covers 16 residues. The CDR3 DNA sequence: TGTGCCAGCAGCACCCGAGTAGGGAGGGCCTACAATGAGCAGTTCTTC. Amino acid sequence: CASSTRVGRAYNEQFF.

This clonotype was recorded at least ten times. The chain joins TRBV20-1 to TRBJ1-1; 7 bases are a match to TRBD1. CDR1 and CDR2 (germline): DFQATT, SNEGSKA (reference sequence). Losses at the gene ends were 6 bases for V and 0 bases for J; bases not matched to a gene: 25. The CDR3 is 20 residues long. The CDR3 sequence: CSAPTLIRDSKVTLNTEAFF. The CDR3 nucleotides are TGCAGTGCCCCAACCTTAATCCGGGACAGTAAAGTAACCCTGAACACTGAAGCTTTCTTT.

This clonotype appeared many times. The chain carries TRBV28 and TRBJ2-7; D may match TRBD1 or TRBD2 (6 bases each). This CDR3 spans 14 amino acids. Germline V gene data show CDR1 as MDHEN and CDR2 as SYDVKM. The V end lost 7 bases, the J end lost 4 bases, and 17 bases lay between the germline ends. CDR3 sequence: CASKRGAGHYEQYF. The CDR3 bases are TGTGCCAGCAAAAGGGGGGCAGGACATTACGAGCAGTACTTC. The full variable domain, rest sourced from reference TRBV28 and TRBJ2-7, is DVKVTQSSRYLVKRTGEKVFLECVQDMDHENMFWYRQDPGLGLRLIYFSYDVKMKEKGDIPEGYSVSREKKERFSLILESASTNQTSMYLCASKRGAGHYEQYFGPGTRLTVT.

There are many counts of this clonotype. The rearrangement links TRBV28 to TRBJ2-2; D uncertain. Germline CDR1 and CDR2: MDHEN and SYDVKM. V was pared by 3 bases and J by 4 bases, with 9 bases between. This CDR3 is 14 amino acids long. The CDR3 protein is CASSFAVFTGELFF. The CDR3 coding sequence is TGTGCCAGCAGTTTCGCGGTCTTCACCGGGGAGCTGTTTTTT.

This clonotype was counted at least ten times. The rearrangement uses TRBV9 and TRBJ2-7; 7 bases are a match to TRBD2. This CDR3 region has 15 residues. The germline CDR1 and CDR2 sequences are SGDLS and YYNGEE. The V and J ends lost 0 bases and 3 bases, in that order; junction bases with no gene match: 6. The CDR3 sequence is CASSVEPSGYYEQYF. CDR3 nucleotides: TGTGCCAGCAGCGTAGAGCCTAGCGGATACTACGAGCAGTACTTC.

The rearrangement uses TRBV2 and TRBJ2-3; D perhaps matches TRBD2 (5 bases). Germline CDR1 is SNHLY and CDR2 is FYNNEI. The CDR3 loop spans 15 amino acids. Deletions cut 6 bases from V and 6 bases from J, with 19 bases between. The CDR3 protein is CASSLVALVFDTQYF. For the CDR3, the DNA is TGTGCCAGCAGCTTAGTGGCACTAGTTTTTGATACGCAGTATTTT. Using reference TRBV2 and TRBJ2-3 for the parts outside the CDR3, the full variable domain is EPEVTQTPSHQVTQMGQEVILRCVPISNHLYFYWYRQILGQKVEFLVSFYNNEISEKSEIFDDQFSVERPDGSNFTLKIRSTKLEDSAMYFCASSLVALVFDTQYFGPGTRLTVL.